These 3 T cell receptor beta chains share one sample of origin, sequenced in a study of cytomegalovirus exposure and HLA in healthy donors. Both 60 Vbeta primers and 13 Jbeta primers went into the PCR. Repertoires were generated with immunoSEQ multiplex PCR, while TCRdb's copy carries only in-frame clones and drops some. The data hold roughly 180,000 clones, with 80% to 90% observed a single time. Sequencing input: PBMCs. These receptor sequences come from a young man in good health and CMV-seropositive.

This clone was seen just once. Compared with germline, one end of the junction differs, possibly owing to a read error. This sequence joins TRBV7-7 and TRBJ2-5, with D perhaps TRBD2 (5 bases). Germline V lookup: CDR1 SSHAT, CDR2 FNYEAQ (reference sequence). This CDR3 spans 13 amino acids. CDR3 protein: CASSFGSGETQYF. Written as DNA, the CDR3 is TGTGCTAGCAGCTTTGGGAGTGGGGAGACCCAGTACTTC.

The DNA of the CDR3 is TGTGCCAGCAGCAGCCTAGTGCCGGGGGGGACCCAGTACTTC. It codes for CASSSLVPGGTQYF. The rearrangement joins TRBV4-2 to TRBJ2-5; 7 nucleotides line up with TRBD2. The CDR3 has 14 amino acids. Germline CDR1 is LGHNA and CDR2 is YNFKEQ. With 5 bases clipped from V and 7 bases from J, the junction kept 10 bases outside the gene matches.

The V gene is TRBV2, the J gene TRBJ2-5, with TRBD1 identical over 8 bases. After removal of 6 bases from V and 11 bases from J, the junction contained 2 bases not matched to a gene. Germline V lookup: CDR1 SNHLY, CDR2 FYNNEI. There are 10 residues in the CDR3. The DNA for the CDR3 is TGTGCCAGCAGGGGACAGGTGCAGTACTTC. Translation: CASRGQVQYF.